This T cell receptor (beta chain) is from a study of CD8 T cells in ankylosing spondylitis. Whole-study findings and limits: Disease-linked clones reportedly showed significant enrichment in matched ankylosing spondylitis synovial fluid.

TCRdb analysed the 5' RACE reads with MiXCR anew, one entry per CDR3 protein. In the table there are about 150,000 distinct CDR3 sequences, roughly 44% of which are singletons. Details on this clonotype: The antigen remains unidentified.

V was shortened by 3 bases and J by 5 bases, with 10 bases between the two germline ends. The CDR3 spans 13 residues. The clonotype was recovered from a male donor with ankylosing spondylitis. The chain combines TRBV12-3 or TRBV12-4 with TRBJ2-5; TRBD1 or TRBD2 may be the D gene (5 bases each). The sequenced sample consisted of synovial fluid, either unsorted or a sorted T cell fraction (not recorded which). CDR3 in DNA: TGTGCCAGCAGTTTGATGGGGGAGGAGACCCAGTACTTC. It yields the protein CASSLMGEETQYF.